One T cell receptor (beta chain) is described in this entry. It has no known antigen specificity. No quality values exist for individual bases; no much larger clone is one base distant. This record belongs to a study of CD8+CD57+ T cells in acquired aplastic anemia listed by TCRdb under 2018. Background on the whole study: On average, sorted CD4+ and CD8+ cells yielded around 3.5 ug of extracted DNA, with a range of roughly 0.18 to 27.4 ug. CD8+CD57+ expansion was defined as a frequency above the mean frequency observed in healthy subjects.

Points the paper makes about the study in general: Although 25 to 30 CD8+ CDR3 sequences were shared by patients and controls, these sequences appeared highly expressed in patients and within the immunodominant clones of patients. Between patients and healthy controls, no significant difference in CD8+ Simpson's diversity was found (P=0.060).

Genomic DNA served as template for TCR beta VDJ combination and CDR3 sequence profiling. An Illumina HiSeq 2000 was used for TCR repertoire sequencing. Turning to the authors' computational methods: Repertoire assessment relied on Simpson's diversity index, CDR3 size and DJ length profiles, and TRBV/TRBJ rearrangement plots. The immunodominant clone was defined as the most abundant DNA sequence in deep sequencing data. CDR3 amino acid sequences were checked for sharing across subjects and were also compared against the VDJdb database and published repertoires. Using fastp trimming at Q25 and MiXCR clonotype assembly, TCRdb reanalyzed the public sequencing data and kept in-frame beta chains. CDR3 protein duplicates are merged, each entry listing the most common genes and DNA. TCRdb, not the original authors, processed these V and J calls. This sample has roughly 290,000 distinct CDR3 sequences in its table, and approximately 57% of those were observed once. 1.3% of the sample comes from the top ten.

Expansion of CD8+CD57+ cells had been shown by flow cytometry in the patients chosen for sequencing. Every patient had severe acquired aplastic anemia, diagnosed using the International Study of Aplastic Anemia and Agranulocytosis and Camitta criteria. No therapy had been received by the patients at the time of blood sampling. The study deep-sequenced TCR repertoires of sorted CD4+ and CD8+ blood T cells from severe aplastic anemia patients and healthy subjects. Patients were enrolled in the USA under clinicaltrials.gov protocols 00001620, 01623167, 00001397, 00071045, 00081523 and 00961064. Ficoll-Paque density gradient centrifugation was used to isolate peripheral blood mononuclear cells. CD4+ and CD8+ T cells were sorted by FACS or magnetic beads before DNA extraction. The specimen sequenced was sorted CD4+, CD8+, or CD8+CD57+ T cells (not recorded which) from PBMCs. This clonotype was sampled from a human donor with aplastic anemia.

The CDR3 region: CSASVAGGRYEQYF. The DNA sequence follows: TGCAGTGCTAGTGTTGCGGGGGGCCGGTACGAGCAGTACTTC. Here the chain combines TRBV20-1 and TRBJ2-7; the junction holds 8 bases that match TRBD2. Measured from the cysteine to the phenylalanine, the CDR3 is 14 residues long. Only the CDR3 DNA stays, 42 bases, in frame from base 1. V trim: 3 bases; J trim: 4 bases; unmatched bases: 8. The germline V gene (reference sequence) supplies CDR1 DFQATT and CDR2 SNEGSKA.